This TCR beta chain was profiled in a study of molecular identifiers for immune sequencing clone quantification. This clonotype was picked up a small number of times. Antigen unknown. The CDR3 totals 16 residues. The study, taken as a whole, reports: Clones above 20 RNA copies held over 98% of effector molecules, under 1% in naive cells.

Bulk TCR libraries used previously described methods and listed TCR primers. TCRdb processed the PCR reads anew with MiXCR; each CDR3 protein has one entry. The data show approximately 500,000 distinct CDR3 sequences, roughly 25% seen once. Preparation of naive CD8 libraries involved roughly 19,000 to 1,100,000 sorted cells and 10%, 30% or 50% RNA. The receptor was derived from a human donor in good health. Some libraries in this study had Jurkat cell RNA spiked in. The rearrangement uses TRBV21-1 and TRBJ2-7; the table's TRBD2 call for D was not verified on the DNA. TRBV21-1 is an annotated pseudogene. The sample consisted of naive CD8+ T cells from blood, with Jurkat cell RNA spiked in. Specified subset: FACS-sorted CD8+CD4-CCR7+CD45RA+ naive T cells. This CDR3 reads CASSPSGPGRTYEQYF. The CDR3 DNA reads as TGTGCCAGCAGCCCATCAGGGCCAGGAAGAACCTACGAGCAGTACTTC.